This TCR beta chain was captured in a study of shared clonotypes between healthy human individuals. Study results and caveats: Clonotype sharing among donors, it was expected, would be affected by sequencing depth.

Samples underwent the assay at deep level. TCRdb's table, derived via immunoSEQ multiplex PCR, lists solely in-frame clones and lacks some. The sample lists approximately 500,000 clones; approximately 81% were seen once. Within Nashville, Tennessee resided all donors, each a Caucasian adult. Genomic DNA for unsorted samples, which was extracted with the QIAamp DNA Blood Mini kit, came from 85 million to 90 million PBMCs. Ten or more counts support this clone. Its antigen is unidentified. V dropped 4 bases and J dropped 8 bases, with 39 bases sitting between them. The CDR3 loop spans 21 amino acids. In germline, CDR1 is SGHRS, CDR2 YFSETQ.

This rearrangement joins TRBV5-1 to TRBJ1-1; D is perhaps TRBD1 (5 bases). This sequence originates from a woman between 40 and 55 years old in good health. Some clones in this sample may be carry-over from other donors' samples. The sequencing input was PBMCs. The CDR3 nucleotides read TGCGCCAGCAGCCCGGTCGGGACTCGACGACCCTTAGGGATCAGAGGCCCCGAAGCTTTCTTT. Encoded protein: CASSPVGTRRPLGIRGPEAFF.